The following is a T cell receptor beta chain sequence with its context. This entry is derived from a study of blood T cell repertoires in COVID-19. The V end was cut by 6 bases, the J end by 0 bases, with 9 bases between. The germline V gene has CDR1 MNHEY and CDR2 SVGAGI. This CDR3 contains 13 residues. Measured with immunoSEQ multiplex PCR; TCRdb has only the in-frame clones, and not every one. The sample has roughly 120,000 clones, 70% to 85% seen once. This receptor was taken from a human donor with acute or convalescent COVID-19. The donor label of this sample is uncertain. Sequencing was performed on peripheral blood. The chain joins TRBV6-5 to TRBJ2-7; unclear D gene. The CDR3 loop reads CASRGPVSYEQYV. The CDR3 bases are TGTGCCAGCAGGGGCCCCGTCTCCTACGAGCAGTACGTC.